These 21 T cell receptor beta chains originate from one sample sequenced in a study of control samples from healthy donors and cancer patients (TCRdb year 2020). The library came from the immunoSEQ multiplex PCR assay. Drawn from immuneACCESS, this table holds only the in-frame rearrangements with V and J called that TCRdb kept. Clones are partly lost; checked studies trace under half to an unresolved V gene and leave the rest unexplained. This sample comprises 95,000 to 130,000 clones, 80% to 90% of them detected only once. About 1% of the sample is taken by the ten largest. The material sequenced was PBMCs. The receptors stem from a woman between 50 and 59 years old with colorectal cancer.

V is TRBV28 and J is TRBJ1-4, with D maybe TRBD1 (5 bases). CDR1 and CDR2 (germline): MDHEN, SYDVKM. V shed 6 bases and J shed 8 bases, with 13 bases lying between them. This CDR3 is 13 amino acids long. DNA of the CDR3: TGTGCCAGCAGCCTTTTGGGGCTAGAAAAACTGTTTTTT. Its translation is CASSLLGLEKLFF. Looking up the rest from reference TRBV28 and TRBJ1-4 gives the full variable domain: DVKVTQSSRYLVKRTGEKVFLECVQDMDHENMFWYRQDPGLGLRLIYFSYDVKMKEKGDIPEGYSVSREKKERFSLILESASTNQTSMYLCASSLLGLEKLFFGSGTQLSVL.

The V gene is TRBV11-2, the J gene TRBJ2-3, with 9 bases lining up with TRBD1. Unmatched junction bases numbered 13, after V lost 5 bases and J lost 7 bases. CDR1 and CDR2 from the germline V gene are SGHAT and FQNNGV. The CDR3 runs 16 residues. CDR3 loop: CASSPPGTGITNTQYF. Written as DNA, the CDR3 is TGTGCCAGCAGCCCCCCCGGGACAGGGATAACTAATACGCAGTATTTT.

V is TRBV23-1 and J is TRBJ1-6, with D possibly TRBD1 on 5 matching bases. TRBV23-1 is an ORF, and what it does is uncertain. Deletions cut 2 bases from V and 4 bases from J, with 6 bases between. The CDR3 spans 14 residues. CDR3 DNA sequence: TGCGCCAGCAGTCAAAAGGGGTATAATTCACCCCTCCACTTT. Translation gives CASSQKGYNSPLHF.

This sequence joins TRBV6-5 and TRBJ2-2, with D perhaps matching TRBD1 (5 bases). CDR1 and CDR2 from the germline V gene are MNHEY and SVGAGI. This CDR3 spans 14 amino acids. Trimming removed 6 bases at V and 5 bases at J, with 13 bases between. CDR3 bases: TGTGCCAGCAGGGACACCGATCGGACCGGGGAGCTGTTTTTT. It is translated as CASRDTDRTGELFF.

The chain combines TRBV7-2 with TRBJ2-3; 15 positions match TRBD2. This CDR3 spans 15 amino acids. J was trimmed by 6 bases and V by 5 bases; bases with no gene match: 3. Germline CDR1 and CDR2: SGHTA and FQGNSA. CDR3 sequence: CASSRGTSGRDTQYF. The CDR3 DNA sequence: TGTGCCAGCAGCCGCGGGACTAGCGGGAGGGATACGCAGTATTTT. Full variable domain (missing parts from reference TRBV7-2 and TRBJ2-3): GAGVSQSPSNKVTEKGKDVELRCDPISGHTALYWYRQSLGQGLEFLIYFQGNSAPDKSGLPSDRFSAERTGGSVSTLTIQRTQQEDSAVYLCASSRGTSGRDTQYFGPGTRLTVL.

This rearrangement joins TRBV5-1 to TRBJ2-3; possibly TRBD2 for D (6 bases). Trimming took off 3 bases at V and 0 bases at J, with 11 bases between the two ends. The CDR3 is 15 amino acids. The germline V gene encodes CDR1 SGHRS and CDR2 YFSETQ. CDR3 region: CASSYWGESTDTQYF. As DNA, the CDR3 is TGCGCCAGCAGCTATTGGGGGGAAAGCACAGATACGCAGTATTTT.

This clone has more than one count but fewer than ten. This chain uses TRBV2 with TRBJ1-2; D unclear. Germline V gives CDR1 SNHLY, CDR2 FYNNEI. Trimming took off 6 bases at V and 2 bases at J, with 7 bases between the two ends. The CDR3 runs 12 residues. This CDR3 is CASSYSNYGYTF. CDR3 DNA sequence: TGTGCCAGCAGCTACTCCAACTATGGCTACACCTTC. The whole variable domain, filled in from reference TRBV2 and TRBJ1-2, reads EPEVTQTPSHQVTQMGQEVILRCVPISNHLYFYWYRQILGQKVEFLVSFYNNEISEKSEIFDDQFSVERPDGSNFTLKIRSTKLEDSAMYFCASSYSNYGYTFGSGTRLTVV.

The V and J genes are TRBV30 and TRBJ2-7; TRBD2 matches at 7 bases. The V gene's germline CDR1 is GTSNPN and CDR2 SVGIG (reference sequence). The V gene end was trimmed by 7 bases and the J gene end by 4 bases; junction bases not matched to a gene: 7. CDR3 length equals 12 residues. CDR3 protein: CALRRESYEQYF. CDR3 bases: TGTGCCTTGCGGCGGGAGAGTTACGAGCAGTACTTC.

CDR3: CASSSQGSFYGYTF. The CDR3 bases are TGTGCCAGCAGTTCACAGGGGTCCTTCTATGGCTACACCTTC. The genes are TRBV7-2 and TRBJ1-2; 7 positions match TRBD1. The V gene end was trimmed by 6 bases and the J gene end by 4 bases; junction bases not matched to a gene: 8. Germline-derived CDR1 and CDR2 are SGHTA and FQGNSA. The CDR3 extends over 14 amino acids. Based on the CDR3 plus reference TRBV7-2 and TRBJ1-2, the full variable domain is GAGVSQSPSNKVTEKGKDVELRCDPISGHTALYWYRQSLGQGLEFLIYFQGNSAPDKSGLPSDRFSAERTGGSVSTLTIQRTQQEDSAVYLCASSSQGSFYGYTFGSGTRLTVV.

This clone was found a few times. The rearrangement uses TRBV7-6 and TRBJ1-2, with 9 nucleotides matching TRBD1. The CDR3 spans 15 residues. V lost 5 bases and J lost 8; bases outside the gene matches: 12. Germline CDR1 reads SGHVS; CDR2 reads FNYEAQ. In DNA form, the CDR3 reads TGTGCCAGCAGCAACCCACGACAGGGGGTAGAAGGCTACACCTTC. Encoded protein: CASSNPRQGVEGYTF.

This clone appeared a few times. The chain uses TRBV2 and TRBJ1-2; tentative D call: TRBD1 (5 bases). The CDR3 runs to 12 residues. The V and J ends lost 7 bases and 6 bases respectively, with 12 bases between them. Looked up from germline, CDR1 is SNHLY and CDR2 is FYNNEI. CDR3 nucleotide sequence: TGTGCCAGCATAATGGGGCGCGATGGCTACACCTTC. As protein: CASIMGRDGYTF.

The chain combines TRBV27 with TRBJ1-5; D might be TRBD1 (5 bases). Trimming shortened V by 0 bases and J by 6 bases, and 9 bases separated the two germline ends. The CDR3 loop spans 14 amino acids. Germline CDR1 is MNHEY and CDR2 is SMNVEV (reference sequence). The CDR3 DNA is TGTGCCAGCAGTTTATCGATAGGGGCTCAGCCCCAGCATTTT. Its protein is CASSLSIGAQPQHF.

The rearrangement links TRBV19 to TRBJ1-5; TRBD1 agrees at 9 bases. Trimming removed 7 bases from V and 3 bases from J; junction bases left unmatched: 10. This CDR3 is built from 16 residues. Looked up from germline, CDR1 is LNHDA and CDR2 is SQIVND (reference sequence). The CDR3 region is CASNIPGQGPNQPQHF. The CDR3 bases are TGTGCCAGTAACATTCCGGGACAGGGTCCCAATCAGCCCCAGCATTTT. Complete variable domain (other parts from reference TRBV19 and TRBJ1-5): DGGITQSPKYLFRKEGQNVTLSCEQNLNHDAMYWYRQDPGQGLRLIYYSQIVNDFQKGDIAEGYSVSREKKESFPLTVTSAQKNPTAFYLCASNIPGQGPNQPQHFGDGTRLSIL.

The rearrangement joins TRBV6-6 to TRBJ1-3; 7 bases are a match to TRBD1. The CDR3 loop spans 14 amino acids. Germline CDR1 reads MNHNY; CDR2 reads SVGAGI (reference sequence). V lost 6 bases, J lost 1 base, and 3 bases stayed unmatched. The CDR3 region is CASSLTGSGNTIYF. In nucleotides, the CDR3 is TGTGCCAGCAGCTTGACAGGGTCTGGAAACACCATATATTTT.

The chain employs TRBV29-1 and TRBJ2-2; D might be TRBD1 or TRBD2, each matching 5 bases. Trimming removed 4 bases from V and 3 bases from J, with 12 bases in between. The germline V gene has CDR1 SQVTM and CDR2 ANQGSEA. This CDR3 region has 14 residues. CDR3 residues: CSVGGYTDTGELFF. Written as DNA, the CDR3 is TGCAGCGTTGGGGGGTATACGGACACCGGGGAGCTGTTTTTT.

The V gene is TRBV19, the J gene TRBJ1-5, with 7 bases fitting TRBD1. The CDR3 runs to 17 residues. Germline CDR1 and CDR2: LNHDA and SQIVND (reference sequence). V gave up 10 bases and J gave up 0 bases; unmatched junction bases: 15. This chain's CDR3 is CATWTGKGDFSNQPQHF. CDR3 DNA sequence: TGTGCCACCTGGACAGGCAAGGGGGATTTTAGCAATCAGCCCCAGCATTTT.

The chain uses TRBV7-9 and TRBJ1-4, with 10 bases lining up with TRBD1. In germline, CDR1 is SEHNR, CDR2 FQNEAQ (reference sequence). There are 15 residues in the CDR3. The trim removed 3 bases at V and 4 bases at J, leaving 2 bases unmatched. The CDR3 spells CASSFGTGVNEKLFF. The CDR3, as DNA: TGTGCCAGCAGCTTCGGGACAGGGGTTAATGAAAAACTGTTTTTT. Filled out from reference TRBV7-9 and TRBJ1-4, the complete variable domain reads DTGVSQNPRHKITKRGQNVTFRCDPISEHNRLYWYRQTLGQGPEFLTYFQNEAQLEKSRLLSDRFSAERPKGSFSTLEIQRTEQGDSAMYLCASSFGTGVNEKLFFGSGTQLSVL.

This chain joins TRBV5-4 and TRBJ2-7; unclear D gene. V dropped 0 bases and J dropped 3 bases, with 13 bases sitting between them. Germline loops: CDR1 SGHNT, CDR2 YYREEE (reference sequence). CDR3 length: 15 residues. This chain's CDR3 is CASSLVLELLYEQYF. The CDR3 DNA reads as TGTGCCAGCAGCTTGGTTCTTGAGCTACTCTACGAGCAGTACTTC.

The chain carries TRBV2 and TRBJ1-3; the match to TRBD1 covers 9 bases. V shed 5 bases and J 3 bases; nucleotides not matched to a gene: 8. Germline V gene data show CDR1 as SNHLY and CDR2 as FYNNEI. The CDR3 sequence is 16 residues long. The CDR3 region is CASSPTGGSFGNTIYF. CDR3 sequence (DNA): TGTGCCAGCAGTCCCACAGGGGGCTCTTTTGGAAACACCATATATTTT.

The chain combines TRBV5-1 with TRBJ1-2; the D is unclear. The CDR3 contains 13 residues. Germline CDR1 reads SGHRS; CDR2 reads YFSETQ. Trimming left V 0 bases short and J 8 bases short, with 11 bases between. CDR3 protein: CASSLEPARGYTF. CDR3 bases: TGCGCCAGCAGCTTGGAACCCGCAAGGGGCTACACCTTC.

The gene calls are TRBV10-3 and TRBJ1-1, with TRBD1 as a possible D gene (5 bases). V lost 2 bases and J lost 5, with 18 bases in between. Germline V gives CDR1 ENHRY, CDR2 SYGVKD. This CDR3 is 16 amino acids long. CDR3 nucleotide sequence: TGTGCCATCAGTGAGCCGGGCGAGGGGCGGAAGACTGAAGCTTTCTTT. As protein: CAISEPGEGRKTEAFF.